The 18 T cell receptor beta chains reported below all come from one sample, sequenced in a study of T cells in Graves' hyperthyroidism and ophthalmopathy. Researchers took RNA transcripts and amplified the TCR beta CDR3 regions from them. The TCR CDR3 first-round RT-PCR relied on the HTBI primer set. MiXCR, run by TCRdb on the multiplex PCR reads, gives a single entry per CDR3 protein. This table has around 600,000 distinct CDR3 sequences, about 45% appearing once. The sequenced sample was peripheral blood or thyroid tissue (not recorded which). The source is an adult man with Graves' disease, either hyperthyroidism or ophthalmopathy (not recorded which).

V is TRBV12-3 or TRBV12-4 and J is TRBJ1-1; 10 bases match TRBD1. The CDR3 has 14 amino acids. J was trimmed by 5 bases and V by 7 bases; bases with no gene match: 7. In DNA form, the CDR3 reads TGTGCCAGCATTACCTGGACAGGGGGAACTGAAGCTTTCTTT. It yields the protein CASITWTGGTEAFF.

The sample holds a few counts of this clonotype. The gene calls are TRBV6-1 and TRBJ1-1, with TRBD1 as a possible D gene (6 bases). The CDR3 has 13 amino acids. Germline loops: CDR1 MNHNS, CDR2 SASEGT. V gave up 8 bases and J gave up 2 bases, with 12 bases separating them. The CDR3 DNA follows: TGTGCCAGCCGCAGGGGCCAAAACACTGAAGCTTTCTTT. Its protein is CASRRGQNTEAFF.

V is TRBV10-3 and J is TRBJ1-1; D call uncertain. This CDR3 is 14 amino acids long. CDR1 ENHRY and CDR2 SYGVKD come from the germline V gene. The V gene lost 6 bases and the J gene lost 2 bases, with 13 bases spanning the gap. The CDR3 here is CAISLGTRNTEAFF. CDR3 DNA: TGTGCCATCAGCTTGGGAACCCGAAACACTGAAGCTTTCTTT.

This sequence joins TRBV2 and TRBJ1-6; 9 bases agree with TRBD1. CDR3 length: 15 residues. Germline CDR1 and CDR2: SNHLY and FYNNEI. The junction had 7 bases not matched to a gene; V was cut back by 6 bases and J by 7 bases. The CDR3 coding sequence is TGTGCCAGCAGGAGGGACAGGGAGGACAATTCACCCCTCCACTTT. Its protein is CASRRDREDNSPLHF.

This chain links TRBV4-1 with TRBJ1-2, with D tentatively TRBD1 (6 bases). Germline V gene lookup returns CDR1 MGHRA and CDR2 YSYEKL. Trimming took off 3 bases at V and 3 bases at J, with 11 bases between the two ends. This CDR3 region has 14 residues. In DNA form, the CDR3 reads TGCGCCAGCAGCCAGGGACGGACAGACTATGGCTACACCTTC. Its translation is CASSQGRTDYGYTF.

Only one count was recorded for this clonotype. A much bigger clone sits one base away, suggesting this may be a read error. The chain combines TRBV6-1 with TRBJ2-2, with a weak D call TRBD2 (5 bases). The CDR3 loop spans 15 amino acids. Germline lookup yields CDR1 MNHNS and CDR2 SASEGT. DNA of the CDR3: TGTGCCAGCAGCGCGATATTCGCGAACACCGGGGAGCTGGTTTTT. Its translation: CASSAIFANTGELVF.

The V and J genes are TRBV7-9 and TRBJ2-5; TRBD2 aligns across 7 bases. V shed 0 bases, J shed 5 bases, and the junction held 0 bases outside the gene matches. Germline V gene lookup returns CDR1 SEHNR and CDR2 FQNEAQ (reference sequence). The CDR3 is 13 amino acids. In DNA form, the CDR3 reads TGTGCCAGCAGCTTAGCAGCGGGGGAGACCCAGTACTTC. Residues: CASSLAAGETQYF.

This chain connects TRBV4-3 to TRBJ1-4; D might be TRBD1 (6 bases). From germline, CDR1 is LGHNA and CDR2 YSLEER. The V end was cut by 0 bases, the J end by 6 bases, with 17 bases between. The CDR3 length is 17 residues. CDR3 nucleotides: TGCGCCAGCAGCCAAGAAAGGAGGGGGATCAGGGATGAAAAACTGTTTTTT. Translation: CASSQERRGIRDEKLFF.

The CDR3 loop is CSVESGLGETQYF. CDR3 nucleotide sequence: TGCAGCGTTGAATCCGGGCTGGGTGAGACCCAGTACTTC. This sequence joins TRBV29-1 and TRBJ2-5; D is undetermined. This CDR3 spans 13 amino acids. Germline values: CDR1 SQVTM, CDR2 ANQGSEA. V was cut by 2 bases and J by 5 bases, with 12 bases left in between.

This clonotype showed up just a few times. This sequence joins TRBV2 and TRBJ1-6; D possibly corresponds to TRBD1 (5 bases). Trimming pared 4 bases from V and 4 bases from J, leaving 14 bases between. The CDR3 spans 16 residues. Per germline, CDR1 SNHLY and CDR2 FYNNEI. The chain's CDR3 is CASSAETAQYNSPLHF. DNA for the CDR3: TGTGCCAGCAGTGCCGAGACAGCTCAATATAATTCACCCCTCCACTTT. The full variable domain, rest sourced from reference TRBV2 and TRBJ1-6, is EPEVTQTPSHQVTQMGQEVILRCVPISNHLYFYWYRQILGQKVEFLVSFYNNEISEKSEIFDDQFSVERPDGSNFTLKIRSTKLEDSAMYFCASSAETAQYNSPLHFGNGTRLTVT.

Comments on this clonotype: Germline is not matched at one junction end, which may reflect a read error. This chain links TRBV15 with TRBJ2-5; TRBD1 might be the D (6 bases). Germline values: CDR1 LNHNV, CDR2 YYDKDF (reference sequence). This CDR3 region has 15 residues. CDR3 nucleotides: TGTGCCAGCAGCCAGGGGCAGCTAGTCCGAGAGACCCAGTACTTC. Its protein product is CASSQGQLVRETQYF. The whole variable domain, remainder taken from reference TRBV15 and TRBJ2-5, is DAMVIQNPRYQVTQFGKPVTLSCSQTLNHNVMYWYQQKSSQAPKLLFHYYDKDFNNEADTPDNFQSRRPNTSFCFLDIRSPGLGDTAMYLCASSQGQLVRETQYFGPGTRLLVL.

V gene TRBV7-8 combines with J gene TRBJ2-7, with 8 positions matching TRBD1. The CDR3 contains 15 residues. The J segment lost 2 bases and the V segment lost 3 bases, leaving 6 bases of the junction unmatched. Germline V gene data show CDR1 as SGHVS and CDR2 as FQNEAQ. CDR3 nucleotide sequence: TGTGCCAGCAGCTTCCGACAGGGGTACACCTACGAGCAGTACTTC. It yields the protein CASSFRQGYTYEQYF.

CDR3: CSARDGGQPNTGELFF. CDR3 bases: TGCAGTGCTAGAGATGGCGGACAGCCCAACACCGGGGAGCTGTTTTTT. This chain connects TRBV20-1 to TRBJ2-2, with a weak D call TRBD1 (6 bases). The CDR3 sequence is 16 residues long. Germline V gene data show CDR1 as DFQATT and CDR2 as SNEGSKA (reference sequence). V was shortened by 0 bases and J by 2 bases, with 13 bases between the two germline ends.

Of note for this clonotype: A much larger clone is a single base away; this may be a read error. The chain recombines TRBV7-9 with TRBJ1-2, with 7 bases lining up with TRBD1. Germline lookup yields CDR1 SEHNR and CDR2 FQNEAQ (reference sequence). The CDR3 length is 13 residues. CDR3 sequence reads: CAGSLLQGFRYTF. The DNA for the CDR3 is TGTGCCGGCAGTCTGCTACAGGGGTTTCGCTACACCTTC.

The chain employs TRBV24-1 and TRBJ2-7, with 9 bases aligning to TRBD1. From germline, CDR1 is KGHDR and CDR2 SFDVKD. The CDR3 extends over 15 amino acids. The ends lost 4 bases at V and 3 bases at J; junction bases unmatched: 6. CDR3 coding DNA: TGTGCCACCAGTGAAACCGGGACAGGGAACTACGAGCAGTACTTC. It yields the protein CATSETGTGNYEQYF.

This chain joins TRBV25-1 and TRBJ2-7, with 10 positions matching TRBD2. V trimming: 4 bases; J trimming: 7 bases; junction bases outside the gene matches: 16. Germline V gives CDR1 MGHDK, CDR2 SYGVNS. The CDR3 length is 17 residues. This CDR3 reads CASSARALSGGVPEQYF. CDR3 nucleotide sequence: TGTGCCAGCAGTGCTAGAGCTTTAAGCGGGGGGGTACCAGAGCAGTACTTC.

The chain recombines TRBV24-1 with TRBJ2-2; TRBD1 aligns across 8 bases. The CDR3 contains 19 residues. Germline V CDR1 and CDR2: KGHDR, SFDVKD. Unmatched junction bases numbered 13, after V lost 4 bases and J lost 1 base. The CDR3 sequence is CATSDPNPGQGRNTGELFF. The CDR3 DNA sequence: TGTGCCACCAGTGACCCCAACCCCGGACAGGGCCGGAACACCGGGGAGCTGTTTTTT.

The chain has TRBV7-8 and TRBJ2-7; 7 bases agree with TRBD2. CDR3 length equals 16 residues. CDR1 and CDR2 (germline): SGHVS, FQNEAQ. The ends lost 4 bases at V and 4 bases at J; junction bases unmatched: 13. Here the CDR3 reads CASSSPGRLADYEQYF. As DNA, the CDR3 is TGTGCCAGCAGCTCCCCGGGTAGGCTAGCGGATTACGAGCAGTACTTC.